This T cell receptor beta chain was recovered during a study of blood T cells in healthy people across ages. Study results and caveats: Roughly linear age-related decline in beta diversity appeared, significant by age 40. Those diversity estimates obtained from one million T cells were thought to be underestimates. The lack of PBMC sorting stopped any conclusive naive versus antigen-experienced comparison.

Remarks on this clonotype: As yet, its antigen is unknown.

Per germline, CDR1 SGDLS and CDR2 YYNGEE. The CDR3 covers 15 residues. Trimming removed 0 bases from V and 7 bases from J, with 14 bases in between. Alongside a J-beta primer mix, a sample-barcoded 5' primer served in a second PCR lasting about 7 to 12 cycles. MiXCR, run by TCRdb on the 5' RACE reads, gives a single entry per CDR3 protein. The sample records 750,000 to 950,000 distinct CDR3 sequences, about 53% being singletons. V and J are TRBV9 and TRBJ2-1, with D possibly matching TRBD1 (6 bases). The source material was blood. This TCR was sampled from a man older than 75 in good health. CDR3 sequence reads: CASSVETLQGNEQFF. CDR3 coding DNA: TGTGCCAGCAGCGTAGAGACCCTTCAGGGGAATGAGCAGTTCTTC.